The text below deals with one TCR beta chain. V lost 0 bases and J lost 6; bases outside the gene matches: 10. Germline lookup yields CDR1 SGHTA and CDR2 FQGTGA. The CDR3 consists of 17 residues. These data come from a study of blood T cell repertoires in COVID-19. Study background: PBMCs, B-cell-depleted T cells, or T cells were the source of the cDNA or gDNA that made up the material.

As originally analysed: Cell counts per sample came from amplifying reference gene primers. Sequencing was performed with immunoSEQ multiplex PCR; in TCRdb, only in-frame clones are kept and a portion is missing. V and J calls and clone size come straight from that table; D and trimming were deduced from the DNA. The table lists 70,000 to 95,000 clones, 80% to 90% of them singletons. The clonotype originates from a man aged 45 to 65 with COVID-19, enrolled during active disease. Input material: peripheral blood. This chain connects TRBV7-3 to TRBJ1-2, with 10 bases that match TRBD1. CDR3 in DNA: TGTGCCAGCAGCTTAACCGGGACAGGGGATCGGTGGAATGGCTACACCTTC. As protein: CASSLTGTGDRWNGYTF.